The clone carrying this TCR beta chain has more than one count but fewer than ten. Its antigen is as yet unknown. The CDR3 runs 13 residues. Germline V gene lookup returns CDR1 SEHNR and CDR2 FQNEAQ (reference sequence). V lost 5 bases and J lost 4, with 11 bases in between. The data are from a study of post-analysis software for immune sequencing data. About the study: Relapsing-remitting, secondary progressive and progressive-relapsing forms of multiple sclerosis all featured among disease courses. Study results and caveats: With TRBV5-6, TRBV5-1 and TRBV20-1 included, roughly five TRBV segments were more frequent in patients than in controls. Strong same-batch co-clustering of samples appeared with F measure clustering. Compared with controls, patients showed significantly lower normalized Chao1 diversity.

TCR beta cDNA libraries included unique molecular identifiers. T cells numbering roughly 0.9 to 10 million yielded cDNA molecules that totaled around 500,000. One entry per CDR3 protein results from TCRdb running MiXCR on the PCR reads. The table includes roughly 410,000 distinct CDR3 sequences, roughly 38% detected once. The receptor's source is a girl aged 5-17 years with multiple sclerosis. The material sequenced was blood. This sequence joins TRBV7-9 and TRBJ1-1; D uncertain. The CDR3 sequence is CASSISGGTEAFF. The CDR3 DNA is TGTGCCAGCAGCATCTCCGGCGGCACTGAAGCTTTCTTT.